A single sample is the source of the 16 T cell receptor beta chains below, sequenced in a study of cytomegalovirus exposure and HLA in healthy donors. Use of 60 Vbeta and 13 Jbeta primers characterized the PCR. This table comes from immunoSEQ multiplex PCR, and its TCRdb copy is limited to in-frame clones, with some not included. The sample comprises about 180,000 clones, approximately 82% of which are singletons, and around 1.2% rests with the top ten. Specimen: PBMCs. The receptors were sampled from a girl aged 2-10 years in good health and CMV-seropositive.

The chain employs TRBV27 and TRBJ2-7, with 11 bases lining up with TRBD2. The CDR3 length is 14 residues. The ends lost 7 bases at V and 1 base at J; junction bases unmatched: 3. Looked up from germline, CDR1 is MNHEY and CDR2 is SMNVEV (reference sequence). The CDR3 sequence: CASKRLAGSYEQYF. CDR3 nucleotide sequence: TGTGCCAGCAAACGACTAGCGGGGTCCTACGAGCAGTACTTC.

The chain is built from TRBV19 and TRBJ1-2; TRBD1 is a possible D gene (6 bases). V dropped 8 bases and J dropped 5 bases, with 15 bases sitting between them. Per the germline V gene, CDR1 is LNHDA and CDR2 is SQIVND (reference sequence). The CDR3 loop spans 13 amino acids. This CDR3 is CASSPDRPYGYTF. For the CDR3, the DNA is TGTGCCAGTTCCCCTGACAGGCCTTATGGCTACACCTTC.

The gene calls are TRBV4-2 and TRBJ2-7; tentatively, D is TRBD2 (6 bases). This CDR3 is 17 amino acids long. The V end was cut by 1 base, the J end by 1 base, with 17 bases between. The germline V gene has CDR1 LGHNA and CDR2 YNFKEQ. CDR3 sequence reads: CASSQGGSASGSYEQYF. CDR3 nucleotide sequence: TGTGCCAGCAGCCAAGGGGGCTCGGCGAGCGGGTCCTACGAGCAGTACTTC.

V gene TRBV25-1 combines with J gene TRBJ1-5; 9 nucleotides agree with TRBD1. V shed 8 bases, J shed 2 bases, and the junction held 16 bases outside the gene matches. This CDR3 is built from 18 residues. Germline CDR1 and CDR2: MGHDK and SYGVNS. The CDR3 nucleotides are TGTGCCAGCTTGAAACGAGGGGACAGGGCGGCCGGCAATCAGCCCCAGCATTTT. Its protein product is CASLKRGDRAAGNQPQHF.

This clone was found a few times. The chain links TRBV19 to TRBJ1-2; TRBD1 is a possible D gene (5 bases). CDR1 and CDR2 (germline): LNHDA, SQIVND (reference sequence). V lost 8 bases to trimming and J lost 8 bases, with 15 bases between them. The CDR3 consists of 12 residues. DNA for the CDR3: TGTGCCAGTGGGGATACAGGTTGGGGCTACACCTTC. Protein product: CASGDTGWGYTF. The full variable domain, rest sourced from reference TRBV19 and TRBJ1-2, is DGGITQSPKYLFRKEGQNVTLSCEQNLNHDAMYWYRQDPGQGLRLIYYSQIVNDFQKGDIAEGYSVSREKKESFPLTVTSAQKNPTAFYLCASGDTGWGYTFGSGTRLTVV.

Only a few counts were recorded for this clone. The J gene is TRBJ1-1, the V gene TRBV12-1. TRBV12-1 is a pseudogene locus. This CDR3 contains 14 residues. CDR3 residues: CASSFPLRGTEAFF. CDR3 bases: TGTGCCAGCAGCTTCCCTCTTCGAGGCACTGAAGCTTTCTTT.

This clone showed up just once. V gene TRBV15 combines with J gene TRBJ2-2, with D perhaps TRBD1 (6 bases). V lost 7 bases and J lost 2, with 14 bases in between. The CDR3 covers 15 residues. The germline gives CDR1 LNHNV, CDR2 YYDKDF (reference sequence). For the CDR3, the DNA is TGTGCCACCAATGGTGAAGGGGGAAACACCGGGGAGCTGTTTTTT. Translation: CATNGEGGNTGELFF.

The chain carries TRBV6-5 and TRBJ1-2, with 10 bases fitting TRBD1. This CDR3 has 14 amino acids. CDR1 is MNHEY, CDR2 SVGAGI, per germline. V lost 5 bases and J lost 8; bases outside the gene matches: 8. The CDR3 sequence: CASSGGTGDLGYTF. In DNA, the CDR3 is TGTGCCAGCAGTGGCGGGACAGGGGATTTAGGCTACACCTTC.

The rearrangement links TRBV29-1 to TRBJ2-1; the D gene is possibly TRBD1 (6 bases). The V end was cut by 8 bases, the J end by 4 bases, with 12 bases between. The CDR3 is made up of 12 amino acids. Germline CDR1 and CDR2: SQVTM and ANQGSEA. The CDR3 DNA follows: TGCAGCACCATTGGACAGTACAATGAGCAGTTCTTC. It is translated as CSTIGQYNEQFF.

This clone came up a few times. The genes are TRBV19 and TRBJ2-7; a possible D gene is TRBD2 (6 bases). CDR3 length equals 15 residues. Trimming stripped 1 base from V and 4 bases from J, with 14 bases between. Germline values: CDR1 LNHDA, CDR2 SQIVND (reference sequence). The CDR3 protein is CASSIVWGETYEQYF. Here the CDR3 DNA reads TGTGCCAGTAGTATAGTGTGGGGGGAAACTTACGAGCAGTACTTC.

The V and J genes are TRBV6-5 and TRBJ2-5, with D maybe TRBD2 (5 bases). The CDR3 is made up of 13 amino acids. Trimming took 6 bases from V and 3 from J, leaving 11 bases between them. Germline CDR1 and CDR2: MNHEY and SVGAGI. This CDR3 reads CASSKDWEETQYF. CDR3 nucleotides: TGTGCCAGCAGCAAGGACTGGGAAGAGACCCAGTACTTC.

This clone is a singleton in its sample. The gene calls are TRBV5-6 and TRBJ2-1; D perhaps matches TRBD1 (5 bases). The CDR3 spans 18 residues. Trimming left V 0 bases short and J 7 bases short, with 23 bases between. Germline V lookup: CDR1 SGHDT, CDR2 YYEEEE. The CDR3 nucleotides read TGTGCCAGCAGCTTGGGACAGAGGTTCCCAAGTCTGGGTAATGAGCAGTTCTTC. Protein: CASSLGQRFPSLGNEQFF.

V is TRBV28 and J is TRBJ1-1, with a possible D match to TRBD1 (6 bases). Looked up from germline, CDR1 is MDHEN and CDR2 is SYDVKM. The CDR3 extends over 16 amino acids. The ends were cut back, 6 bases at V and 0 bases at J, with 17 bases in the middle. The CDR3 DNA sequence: TGTGCCAGCAGGGAACAGGGCCATTCCATGAACACTGAAGCTTTCTTT. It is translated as CASREQGHSMNTEAFF.

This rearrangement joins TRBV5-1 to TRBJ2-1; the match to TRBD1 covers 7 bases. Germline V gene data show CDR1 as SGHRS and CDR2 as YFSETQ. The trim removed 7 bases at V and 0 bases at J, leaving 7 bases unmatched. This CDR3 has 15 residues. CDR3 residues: CASFYTGVSYNEQFF. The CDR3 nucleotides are TGCGCCAGCTTCTATACAGGGGTCTCCTACAATGAGCAGTTCTTC.

CDR3 sequence reads: CASRETGNTEAFF. CDR3 DNA sequence: TGTGCCAGCAGGGAGACCGGGAACACTGAAGCTTTCTTT. V is TRBV25-1 and J is TRBJ1-1; D uncertain. The V end was cut by 6 bases, the J end by 1 base, with 9 bases between. Germline CDR1 MGHDK, CDR2 SYGVNS. This CDR3 has 13 amino acids.

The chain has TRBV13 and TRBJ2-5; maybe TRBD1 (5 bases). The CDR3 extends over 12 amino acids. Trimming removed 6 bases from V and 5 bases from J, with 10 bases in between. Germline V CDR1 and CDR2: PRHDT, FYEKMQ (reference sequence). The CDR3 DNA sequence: TGTGCCAGCAGAGTACAGGAGGAGACCCAGTACTTC. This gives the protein CASRVQEETQYF.